The next 9 T cell receptor beta chains were all read from a single sample in a study of fetal regulatory T cell absence and autoimmunity. Using immunoSEQ multiplex PCR, the repertoire was profiled, and TCRdb retains in-frame clones only, with some absent. Of 85,000 to 100,000 clones in the sample, roughly 70% were seen once. The sequencing sample was made of pancreas tissue. Source of these receptors: a male donor with IPEX syndrome.

The V gene is TRBV27, the J gene TRBJ2-3; maybe TRBD2 (6 bases). There are 15 residues in the CDR3. Germline V lookup: CDR1 MNHEY, CDR2 SMNVEV (reference sequence). Deletions cut 3 bases from V and 1 base from J, with 11 bases between. CDR3: CASSFLAGRTDTQYF. CDR3 DNA sequence: TGTGCCAGCAGTTTCCTCGCGGGGCGCACAGATACGCAGTATTTT.

The chain carries TRBV23-1 and TRBJ2-1; 13 bases are a match to TRBD2. TRBV23-1 is annotated as an ORF whose role is uncertain. CDR3 size: 15 residues. The junction had 2 bases not matched to a gene; V was cut back by 4 bases and J by 5 bases. The CDR3 protein is CASSLGTSGDNEQFF. CDR3 coding DNA: TGCGCCAGCAGTCTCGGGACTAGCGGGGACAATGAGCAGTTCTTC.

V gene TRBV7-8 combines with J gene TRBJ2-7; D not certain. In germline, CDR1 is SGHVS, CDR2 FQNEAQ. V lost 6 bases and J lost 4, with 13 bases in between. This CDR3 has 13 residues. The CDR3 coding sequence is TGTGCCAGCAGTCCCCGGCCCCCTTACGAGCAGTACTTC. It specifies CASSPRPPYEQYF.

The chain employs TRBV6-5 and TRBJ2-1; TRBD2 agrees at 9 bases. Germline V gene data show CDR1 as MNHEY and CDR2 as SVGAGI. The CDR3 is 13 amino acids. The junction had 4 bases not matched to a gene; V was cut back by 6 bases and J by 7 bases. The chain's CDR3 is CASSRGLANEQFF. In DNA form, the CDR3 reads TGTGCCAGCAGCCGAGGACTAGCGAATGAGCAGTTCTTC.

This clone was counted between two and nine times. The rearrangement joins TRBV7-9 to TRBJ2-7; maybe TRBD2 (6 bases). Per the germline V gene, CDR1 is SEHNR and CDR2 is FQNEAQ (reference sequence). Trimming cost V 5 bases and J 6 bases, with 11 bases left between them. This CDR3 has 12 amino acids. The CDR3 spells CASSLTRGEQYF. CDR3 DNA: TGTGCCAGCAGCCTGACTAGAGGCGAGCAGTACTTC.

V and J are TRBV7-2 and TRBJ2-2; D is possibly TRBD1 (6 bases). The V and J ends lost 2 bases and 4 bases respectively, with 11 bases between them. Germline V gives CDR1 SGHTA, CDR2 FQGNSA. The CDR3 runs 15 residues. The CDR3 nucleotides read TGTGCCAGCAGCTTACAGGGGATAGGCACCGGGGAGCTGTTTTTT. Its translation is CASSLQGIGTGELFF.

The J gene is TRBJ1-1, the V gene TRBV2; weak D call: TRBD1 (5 bases). The CDR3 is made up of 13 amino acids. Germline CDR1 SNHLY, CDR2 FYNNEI. The V end was cut by 9 bases, the J end by 7 bases, with 18 bases between. The CDR3 DNA reads as TGTGCCAGTGGTGGGGCAGGGCCCAATGAAGCTTTCTTT. This encodes CASGGAGPNEAFF.

This chain links TRBV27 with TRBJ2-1, with 13 bases fitting TRBD2. The germline gives CDR1 MNHEY, CDR2 SMNVEV (reference sequence). V lost 5 bases and J lost 2; bases outside the gene matches: 6. The CDR3 has 17 amino acids. Here the CDR3 DNA reads TGTGCCAGCAGTAGACCGGGACTAGCGGGACCCTACAATGAGCAGTTCTTC. This encodes CASSRPGLAGPYNEQFF.

V is TRBV7-6 and J is TRBJ1-1; TRBD1 might be the D (6 bases). Trimming removed 1 base at V and 6 bases at J, with 12 bases between. The CDR3 consists of 14 residues. The V gene's germline CDR1 is SGHVS and CDR2 FNYEAQ. The CDR3 sequence is CASSLEAGHSEAFF. In nucleotides, the CDR3 is TGTGCCAGCAGCTTAGAGGCGGGACACTCTGAAGCTTTCTTT.